Shown below are 4 T cell receptor beta chains from a single sample sequenced in a study of radiotherapy plus CTLA-4 blockade in lung cancer. Generated by immunoSEQ multiplex PCR, the TCRdb table keeps only in-frame clones and is missing some. In the table there are tens of thousands of clones, 86% of which are singletons. This specimen consisted of peripheral blood, obtained from a patient treated with radiotherapy plus ipilimumab. The source is a human donor with non-small cell lung cancer who had a partial response to radiotherapy plus ipilimumab.

V usage is TRBV9 and J usage is TRBJ1-1; 7 positions agree with TRBD1. This CDR3 contains 17 residues. Trimming took 2 bases from V and 0 from J; bases not matched to a gene: 10. The germline CDR1 and CDR2 sequences are SGDLS and YYNGEE. This CDR3 is CASSVVQGTNMNTEAFF. The CDR3 bases are TGTGCCAGCAGCGTGGTACAGGGGACAAACATGAACACTGAAGCTTTCTTT. Combining the CDR3 with reference TRBV9 and TRBJ1-1 gives the whole variable domain DSGVTQTPKHLITATGQRVTLRCSPRSGDLSVYWYQQSLDQGLQFLIQYYNGEERAKGNILERFSAQQFPDLHSELNLSSLELGDSALYFCASSVVQGTNMNTEAFFGQGTRLTVV.

CDR3 in DNA: TGTGCCAGCAGCTTCCGACTAGCGGGAGGCACAGATACGCAGTATTTT. Translated: CASSFRLAGGTDTQYF. The chain is built from TRBV11-2 and TRBJ2-3, with 12 bases aligning to TRBD2. The germline gives CDR1 SGHAT, CDR2 FQNNGV. V was clipped by 3 bases and J by 1 base; unmatched bases: 2. The CDR3 has 16 residues.

J is TRBJ2-7 and V is TRBV5-1, with 7 bases matching TRBD2. The junction had 5 bases not matched to a gene; V was cut back by 3 bases and J by 2 bases. CDR3 size: 14 residues. Germline V gene data show CDR1 as SGHRS and CDR2 as YFSETQ. The CDR3 DNA reads as TGCGCCAGCAGCTGGAGCGGGAACCCCTACGAGCAGTACGTC. Translation gives CASSWSGNPYEQYV.

The chain is built from TRBV6-5 and TRBJ2-7, with D possibly being TRBD2 (7 bases). V gave up 7 bases and J gave up 4 bases, with 20 bases separating them. The CDR3 length is 15 residues. Germline V gene sequence: CDR1 MNHEY, CDR2 SVGAGI. The CDR3 loop reads CASTPWGGDMYEQYF. The CDR3 region has the DNA TGTGCCAGCACGCCGTGGGGGGGCGATATGTACGAGCAGTACTTC.